Given below is one T cell receptor beta chain in context. How the authors handled the data: Estimates of nucleated cell counts were drawn from the amplification of reference gene primers. Sequencing was performed with immunoSEQ multiplex PCR; in TCRdb, only in-frame clones are kept and a portion is missing. The V and J calls and clone size are taken from that table; D and trimming were inferred from the DNA. The sample lists roughly 170,000 clones; 82% were seen once. The data belong to a study of blood T cell repertoires in COVID-19. Study overall: Acute and convalescent COVID-19 specimens originated in the United States, Italy and Spain. In each case, the material was cDNA or gDNA derived from T cells, B-cell-depleted T cells, or PBMCs.

Those enrolled, adults aged about 18 to 89 years, came from 24 US areas. Per the germline V gene, CDR1 is GTSNPN and CDR2 is SVGIG (reference sequence). The ends were cut back, 0 bases at V and 4 bases at J, with 9 bases in the middle. There are 13 residues in the CDR3. This sequence was found in a man between 60 and 75 years old who had recovered from COVID-19. The sequencing sample was made of PBMCs or T cells enriched from blood (not recorded which). V gene TRBV30 combines with J gene TRBJ2-5, with a tentative D call TRBD1 (5 bases). DNA for the CDR3: TGTGCCTGGAGTGTTTCTGGGGCAGAGACCCAGTACTTC. Translation: CAWSVSGAETQYF. Full variable domain (rest looked up from reference TRBV30 and TRBJ2-5): SQTIHQWPATLVQPVGSPLSLECTVEGTSNPNLYWYRQAAGRGLQLLFYSVGIGQISSEVPQNLSASRPQDRQFILSSKKLLLSDSGFYLCAWSVSGAETQYFGPGTRLLVL.